This TCR beta chain was documented in a study of control samples from healthy donors and cancer patients. CDR1 and CDR2 (germline): SQVTM, ANQGSEA. With 2 bases removed from V and 8 bases from J, the gap between germline ends came to 9 bases. This CDR3 spans 11 amino acids. Here immunoSEQ multiplex PCR was the method, and the copy in TCRdb shows in-frame clones only, minus some. Of about 86,000 clones in the sample, approximately 93% were seen once. This rearrangement joins TRBV29-1 to TRBJ1-2, with D unclear. Source material: blood. This TCR was recovered from a young woman in good health. CDR3 bases: TGCAGCGTTGAAAGCAGGCGCGGCTACACCTTC. It encodes CSVESRRGYTF. Supplemented by reference TRBV29-1 and TRBJ1-2, the full variable domain reads SAVISQKPSRDICQRGTSLTIQCQVDSQVTMMFWYRQQPGQSLTLIATANQGSEATYESGFVIDKFPISRPNLTFSTLTVSNMSPEDSSIYLCSVESRRGYTFGSGTRLTVV.